By proportion, the clone carrying this TCR beta chain is large. Its matching antigen is unknown. A primer in the constant region served to generate TCR beta cDNA from roughly 520 ng of total RNA. Generation of the TCR beta libraries relied on three nested multiplex PCR rounds using slightly modified ARM-PCR. TRBV1-TRBV30 forward and Cbeta reverse primers drove the first two roughly 10-cycle rounds. TCRdb re-called the multiplex PCR reads through MiXCR, storing one row per CDR3 protein. The sample comprises around 100,000 distinct CDR3 sequences, about 70% of which are singletons, and over 9% rests with the top ten. Unsorted bulk tissue, about 18-32 mg of it, served as the source for co-extraction of RNA and DNA. This sample is drawn from a study of tumor-infiltrating lymphocytes in primary liver carcinoma. Study at large: All lesions had stage T1-T3 N0M0 and roughly 4.2 to 10 cm widths.

V was pared by 5 bases and J by 4 bases, with 5 bases of the junction left unmatched. Germline V gene data show CDR1 as SGHAT and CDR2 as FQNNGV. CDR3 length: 15 amino acids. Findings and caveats of the study: Only about 8-24% of top clones spanned all five tumor regions.

This sequence joins TRBV11-2 and TRBJ2-3, with TRBD2 identical over 11 bases. The source of this sequence is a woman aged 55 to 70 with primary liver carcinoma and hepatitis B virus infection. Sequencing used liver tumor tissue from sampling region 5. The subset denotes: tumor region T5, tumor centre. This CDR3 reads CASSPGLAGPDTQYF. The CDR3 nucleotides read TGTGCCAGCAGCCCTGGACTAGCGGGCCCAGATACGCAGTATTTT.